One sample yielded the 9 T cell receptor beta chains listed below, sequenced in a study of CD8 T cells in ankylosing spondylitis. TCRdb analysed the 5' RACE reads with MiXCR anew, one entry per CDR3 protein. The profile shows more than 25,000 distinct CDR3 sequences, about 5.6% of them singletons. The sequencing sample was made of blood, either unsorted or a sorted T cell fraction (not recorded which). Every receptor here comes from a female donor with ankylosing spondylitis or in good health (not recorded which).

In its sample, this clonotype was seen a few times. This chain links TRBV9 with TRBJ1-6; perhaps TRBD1 as D (5 bases). Deletions cut 3 bases from V and 4 bases from J, with 11 bases between. Per germline, CDR1 SGDLS and CDR2 YYNGEE. The CDR3 extends over 15 amino acids. CDR3 sequence reads: CASSGRGDYNSPLHF. Written as DNA, the CDR3 is TGTGCCAGCAGCGGCAGAGGGGATTATAATTCACCCCTCCACTTT.

This clonotype has a count of ten or more. This sequence joins TRBV9 and TRBJ2-3; no clear D. Germline CDR1 reads SGDLS; CDR2 reads YYNGEE. The ends were cut back, 0 bases at V and 3 bases at J, with 5 bases in the middle. This CDR3 region has 13 residues. The CDR3 bases are TGTGCCAGCAGCGTAGGCATAACAGATACGCAGTATTTT. Translating gives CASSVGITDTQYF.

This sequence joins TRBV9 and TRBJ2-5; 13 bases fit TRBD2. The CDR3 sequence is 16 residues long. The germline V gene encodes CDR1 SGDLS and CDR2 YYNGEE. V dropped 3 bases and J dropped 4; count of bases not matched to a gene: 6. CDR3 in DNA: TGTGCCAGCAGCGGAACTAGCGGGGGGGCAGGAGAGACCCAGTACTTC. This translates into CASSGTSGGAGETQYF.

In this sample, this clonotype turned up many times. The chain employs TRBV9 and TRBJ2-1; tentative D call: TRBD2 (6 bases). The germline CDR1 and CDR2 sequences are SGDLS and YYNGEE. V gave up 1 base and J gave up 1 base, with 9 bases separating them. This CDR3 region has 15 residues. The CDR3 sequence is CASSVNGLSYNEQFF. In DNA, the CDR3 is TGTGCCAGCAGCGTAAATGGACTATCCTACAATGAGCAGTTCTTC.

There are many counts of this clonotype. This chain joins TRBV9 and TRBJ2-1; D ambiguous. Germline assignment: CDR1 SGDLS and CDR2 YYNGEE. Trimming removed 0 bases from V and 1 base from J, with 8 bases in between. The CDR3 extends over 15 amino acids. The DNA of the CDR3 is TGTGCCAGCAGCGTAGTCTCGACATCCTACAATGAGCAGTTCTTC. This sequence encodes CASSVVSTSYNEQFF.

The chain links TRBV9 to TRBJ2-7; 8 positions match TRBD1. V shed 2 bases and J 2 bases; nucleotides not matched to a gene: 9. CDR3 length: 16 residues. CDR1 is SGDLS, CDR2 YYNGEE, per germline. This chain's CDR3 is CASSVRPTGATYEQYF. In DNA form, the CDR3 reads TGTGCCAGCAGCGTCAGACCGACAGGGGCCACCTACGAGCAGTACTTC.

This clonotype was counted ten times or more. The CDR3 loop reads CASGPGRITEAFF. CDR3 DNA: TGTGCCAGCGGCCCAGGGAGAATCACTGAAGCTTTCTTT. This chain links TRBV9 with TRBJ1-1; D is possibly TRBD1 (5 bases). Germline lookup yields CDR1 SGDLS and CDR2 YYNGEE. This CDR3 is built from 13 residues. Deletions cut 7 bases from V and 4 bases from J, with 14 bases between. The full variable domain, completed using reference TRBV9 and TRBJ1-1, is DSGVTQTPKHLITATGQRVTLRCSPRSGDLSVYWYQQSLDQGLQFLIQYYNGEERAKGNILERFSAQQFPDLHSELNLSSLELGDSALYFCASGPGRITEAFFGQGTRLTVV.

This chain connects TRBV9 to TRBJ2-5; D may match TRBD1 or TRBD2 (5 bases each). V gave up 0 bases and J gave up 4 bases, with 13 bases separating them. CDR3 length equals 15 residues. Germline loops: CDR1 SGDLS, CDR2 YYNGEE. CDR3 amino acids: CASSVEPAGAETQYF. The DNA for the CDR3 is TGTGCCAGCAGCGTAGAGCCAGCCGGGGCAGAGACCCAGTACTTC.

This clonotype is medium-sized in the sample. The chain couples TRBV9 to TRBJ1-3; D not resolved. Germline CDR1 reads SGDLS; CDR2 reads YYNGEE. CDR3 length: 15 residues. V lost 5 bases and J lost 0, with 12 bases in between. CDR3 sequence: CASSVRSGSGNTIYF. The CDR3 DNA sequence: TGTGCCAGCAGTGTTAGGTCAGGCTCTGGAAACACCATATATTTT.